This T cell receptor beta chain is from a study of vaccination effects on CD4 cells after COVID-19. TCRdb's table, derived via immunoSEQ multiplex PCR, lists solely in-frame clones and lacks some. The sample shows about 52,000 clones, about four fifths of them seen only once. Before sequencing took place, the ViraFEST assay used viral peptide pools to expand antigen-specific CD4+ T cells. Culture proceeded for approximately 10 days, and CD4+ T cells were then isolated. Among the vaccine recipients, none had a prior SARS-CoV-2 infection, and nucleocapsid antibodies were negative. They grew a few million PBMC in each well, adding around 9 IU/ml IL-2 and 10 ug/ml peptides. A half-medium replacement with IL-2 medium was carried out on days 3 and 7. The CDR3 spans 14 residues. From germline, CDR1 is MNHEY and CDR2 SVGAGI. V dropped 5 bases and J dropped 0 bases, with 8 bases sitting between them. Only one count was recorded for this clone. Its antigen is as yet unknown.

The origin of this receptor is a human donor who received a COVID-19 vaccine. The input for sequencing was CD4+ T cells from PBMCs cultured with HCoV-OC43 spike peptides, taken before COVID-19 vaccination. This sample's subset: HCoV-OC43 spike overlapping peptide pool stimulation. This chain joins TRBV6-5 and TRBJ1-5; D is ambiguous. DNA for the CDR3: TGTGCCAGCAGTCAGTTTAATAGCAATCAGCCCCAGCATTTT. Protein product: CASSQFNSNQPQHF.